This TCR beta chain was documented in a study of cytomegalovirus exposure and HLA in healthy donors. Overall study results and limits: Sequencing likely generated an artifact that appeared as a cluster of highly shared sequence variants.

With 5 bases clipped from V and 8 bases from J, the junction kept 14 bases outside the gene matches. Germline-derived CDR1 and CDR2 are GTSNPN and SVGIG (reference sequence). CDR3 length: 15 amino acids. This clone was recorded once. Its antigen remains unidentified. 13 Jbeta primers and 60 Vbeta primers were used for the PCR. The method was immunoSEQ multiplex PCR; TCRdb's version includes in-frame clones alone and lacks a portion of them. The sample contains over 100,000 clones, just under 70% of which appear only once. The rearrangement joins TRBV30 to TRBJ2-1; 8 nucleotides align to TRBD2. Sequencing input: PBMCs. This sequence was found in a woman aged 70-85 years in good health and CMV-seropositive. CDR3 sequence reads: CAWGGERGPLDEQFF. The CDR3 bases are TGTGCCTGGGGTGGGGAGCGGGGGCCGCTAGATGAGCAGTTCTTC.